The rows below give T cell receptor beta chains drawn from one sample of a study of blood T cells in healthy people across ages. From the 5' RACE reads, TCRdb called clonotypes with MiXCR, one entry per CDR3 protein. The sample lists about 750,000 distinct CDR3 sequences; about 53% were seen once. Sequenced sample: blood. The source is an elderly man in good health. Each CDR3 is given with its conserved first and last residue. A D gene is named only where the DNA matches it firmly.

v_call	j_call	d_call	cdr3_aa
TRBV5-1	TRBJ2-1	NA	CASRMQTDSYNEQFF
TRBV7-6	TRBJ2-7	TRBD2	CASSLFTGTSGSTASYEQYF
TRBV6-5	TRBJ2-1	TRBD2	CASSLLAGRRYNEQFF
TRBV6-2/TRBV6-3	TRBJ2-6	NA	CASSYSREIVWLSGANVLTF
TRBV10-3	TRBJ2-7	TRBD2	CAIGTSSHEQYF
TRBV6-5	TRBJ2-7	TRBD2	CASSYSGTSGIGTYEQYF
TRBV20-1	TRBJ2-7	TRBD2	CSASASIAGGSNEQYF
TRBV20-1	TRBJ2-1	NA	CSARDGRELNEQFF
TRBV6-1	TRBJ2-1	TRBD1	CASSPRDRGRPGRFPNEQFF
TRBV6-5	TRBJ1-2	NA	CASRNSYGYTF
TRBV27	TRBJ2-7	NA	CASSLRPYERYF
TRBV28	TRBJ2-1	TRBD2	CASSSTSGTSYNEQFF
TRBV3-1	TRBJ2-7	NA	CASRLSSRYEQYF
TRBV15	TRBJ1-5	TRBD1	CATHGQGNQPQHF
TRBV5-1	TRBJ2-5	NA	CASSFTARRTQETQYF
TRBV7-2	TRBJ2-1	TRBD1	CASSFGDRVGNEQFF
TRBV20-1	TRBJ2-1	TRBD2	CSATPDAGGPNEQFF
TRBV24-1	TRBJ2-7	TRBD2	CATSDRGPGGSSYEQYF
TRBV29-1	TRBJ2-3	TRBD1	CSVKTGVDTQYF
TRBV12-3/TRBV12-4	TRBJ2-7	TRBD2	CASSSLAGGINEQYF
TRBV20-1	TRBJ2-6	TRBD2	CSASRVAGGPGANVLTF
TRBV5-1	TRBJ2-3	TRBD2	CASSLGLAGGPIDTQYF
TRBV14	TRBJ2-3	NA	CASSQQRGNTQYF
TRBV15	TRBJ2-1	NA	CATSPPRGDEQFF
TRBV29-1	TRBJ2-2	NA	CSVASRRTGELFF
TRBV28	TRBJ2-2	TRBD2	CASSSRREEILGWLFF